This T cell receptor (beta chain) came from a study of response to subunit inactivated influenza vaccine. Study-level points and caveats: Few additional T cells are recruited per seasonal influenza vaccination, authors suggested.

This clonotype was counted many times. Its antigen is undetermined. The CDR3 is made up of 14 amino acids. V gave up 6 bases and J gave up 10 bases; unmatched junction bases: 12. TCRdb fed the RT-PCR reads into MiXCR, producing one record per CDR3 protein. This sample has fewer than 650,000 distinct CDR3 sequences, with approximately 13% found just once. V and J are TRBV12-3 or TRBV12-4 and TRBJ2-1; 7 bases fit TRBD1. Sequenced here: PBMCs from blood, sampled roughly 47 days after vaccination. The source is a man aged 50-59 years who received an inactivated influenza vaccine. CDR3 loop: CASSLIQGNTEQFF. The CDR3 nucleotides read TGTGCCAGCAGCCTCATACAGGGGAATACGGAGCAGTTCTTC.